The 10 T cell receptor beta chains below were found in one sample sequenced in a study of brain T cells in children with intractable seizures. Clones were read by immunoSEQ multiplex PCR, and TCRdb kept only the in-frame ones, dropping some. Of about 80,000 clones detected, around nine tenths appear once; the ten largest clones hold roughly 25%. The starting material was peripheral blood, obtained at surgery. These receptors all come from a girl aged 2-10 years with Rasmussen encephalitis and intractable seizures.

V usage is TRBV12-5 and J usage is TRBJ1-1; D is unresolved. Germline CDR1 reads LGHNT; CDR2 reads FRNRAP. This CDR3 is built from 11 residues. Trimming left V 9 bases short and J 10 bases short, with 15 bases between. DNA for the CDR3: TGTGCTAGCCGTCCTCAGGTGGGAGCTTTCTTT. Its protein is CASRPQVGAFF. Complete variable domain (other parts from reference TRBV12-5 and TRBJ1-1): DARVTQTPRHKVTEMGQEVTMRCQPILGHNTVFWYRQTMMQGLELLAYFRNRAPLDDSGMPKDRFSAEMPDATLATLKIQPSEPRDSAVYFCASRPQVGAFFGQGTRLTVV.

This clone was observed once. Other DNA sequences in the same sample also yield this CDR3. This sequence joins TRBV12-3 or TRBV12-4 and TRBJ2-5, with no clear D. The V gene lost 3 bases and the J gene lost 4 bases, with 3 bases spanning the gap. The CDR3 has 11 residues. The CDR3 region is CASSFGETQYF. The CDR3 DNA follows: TGTGCCAGCAGTTTCGGAGAGACCCAGTACTTC.

This chain uses TRBV5-6 with TRBJ2-1, with 9 bases matching TRBD2. The V segment lost 2 bases and the J segment 7 bases; nucleotides outside the gene matches: 10. Looked up from germline, CDR1 is SGHDT and CDR2 is YYEEEE. This CDR3 contains 16 residues. The CDR3 protein is CASSFRCCGRGNEQFF. In DNA form, the CDR3 reads TGTGCCAGCAGCTTTCGTTGTTGCGGGAGGGGGAATGAGCAGTTCTTC.

The rearrangement joins TRBV10-3 to TRBJ1-1, with TRBD1 as a possible D gene (6 bases). Germline CDR1 reads ENHRY; CDR2 reads SYGVKD. V was shortened by 6 bases and J by 5 bases, with 13 bases between the two germline ends. The CDR3 covers 13 residues. In DNA, the CDR3 is TGTGCCATCAGGGGGATTGACAGGACTGAAGCTTTCTTT. Its protein is CAIRGIDRTEAFF.

This clone was seen only once. The V gene is TRBV7-2, the J gene TRBJ1-6, with 7 bases lining up with TRBD1. From germline, CDR1 is SGHTA and CDR2 FQGNSA. The length of the CDR3 is 16 residues. Unmatched junction bases numbered 8, after V lost 6 bases and J lost 3 bases. CDR3 region: CASRTTGAHYNSPLHF. CDR3 DNA sequence: TGTGCCAGCAGGACCACAGGGGCTCACTATAATTCACCCCTCCACTTT.

This chain links TRBV7-9 with TRBJ2-5; D is ambiguous. The V gene's germline CDR1 is SEHNR and CDR2 FQNEAQ (reference sequence). V was trimmed by 5 bases and J by 4 bases, leaving 8 bases between them. This CDR3 comprises 12 residues. Here the CDR3 reads CASSPNGETQYF. The CDR3 DNA follows: TGTGCCAGCAGCCCTAATGGAGAGACCCAGTACTTC. The full variable domain, rest sourced from reference TRBV7-9 and TRBJ2-5, is DTGVSQNPRHKITKRGQNVTFRCDPISEHNRLYWYRQTLGQGPEFLTYFQNEAQLEKSRLLSDRFSAERPKGSFSTLEIQRTEQGDSAMYLCASSPNGETQYFGPGTRLLVL.

The count of this clone is one. J is TRBJ2-5 and V is TRBV15; TRBD1 matches 7 bases. In germline, CDR1 is LNHNV, CDR2 YYDKDF (reference sequence). Losses at the gene ends were 1 base for V and 5 bases for J; bases not matched to a gene: 4. The CDR3 spans 14 residues. The CDR3 nucleotides are TGTGCCACCAGCAGAGCCTTGACAGGGGAGACCCAGTACTTC. Its protein is CATSRALTGETQYF.

V usage is TRBV7-3 and J usage is TRBJ2-1; 13 positions match TRBD2. V was pared by 5 bases and J by 5 bases, with 3 bases of the junction left unmatched. This CDR3 spans 15 amino acids. Germline-derived CDR1 and CDR2 are SGHTA and FQGTGA. CDR3 in DNA: TGTGCCAGCAGCCCTGGGACTAGCGGGGACAATGAGCAGTTCTTC. This gives the protein CASSPGTSGDNEQFF.

CDR3 nucleotides: TGTGCCAGCAGCGGATTCTACGAGCAGTACTTC. Translation: CASSGFYEQYF. The V call is TRBV7-9, the J call TRBJ2-7; no clear D gene. Germline-derived CDR1 and CDR2 are SEHNR and FQNEAQ (reference sequence). V was shortened by 5 bases and J by 3 bases, with 5 bases between the two germline ends. This CDR3 is built from 11 residues. Drawing the rest from reference TRBV7-9 and TRBJ2-7, the complete variable domain is DTGVSQNPRHKITKRGQNVTFRCDPISEHNRLYWYRQTLGQGPEFLTYFQNEAQLEKSRLLSDRFSAERPKGSFSTLEIQRTEQGDSAMYLCASSGFYEQYFGPGTRLTVT.

The chain carries TRBV7-9 and TRBJ1-1; maybe TRBD1 (6 bases). The CDR3 is 12 residues long. Trimming took 5 bases from V and 7 from J, leaving 11 bases between them. Germline V gene lookup returns CDR1 SEHNR and CDR2 FQNEAQ (reference sequence). The CDR3 spells CASSDRTVEAFF. DNA of the CDR3: TGTGCCAGCAGCGACCGGACAGTTGAAGCTTTCTTT.